This entry concerns a single TCR beta chain. The antigen remains undetermined. Cultured CD4+ T-cell DNA underwent Oncomine TCR Beta short-read sequencing. TCRdb used MiXCR to reprocess the PCR reads, holding one entry per CDR3 protein. This sample yields more than 13,000 distinct CDR3 sequences, of which 30% are seen a single time; about a sixth belongs to the top ten. Germline values: CDR1 MNHEY, CDR2 SMNVEV (reference sequence). Trimming cost V 5 bases and J 3 bases, with 14 bases left between them. The CDR3 loop spans 14 amino acids. This record belongs to a study of vaccination and CD4 T cells after COVID-19. Whole-study context: Convalescent persons amounted to six males plus four females, two of whom were Hispanic. Investigators took post-vaccine samples a median 72 days after dose two, within a range of 14 to 241. Cells were stimulated with overlapping spike peptides from SARS-CoV-2, HCoV-NL63, HCoV-OC43 and HCoV-229E.

The treatment here: roughly 10-day PBMC culture with coronavirus spike peptide pools or control peptides (ViraFEST assay). In this cohort, PCR tests turned positive between March and December 2020, predating US Alpha, Beta and Delta variants. The rearrangement links TRBV27 to TRBJ2-7, with D tentatively TRBD2 (5 bases). This sequence originates from a human donor with COVID-19. Sequenced sample: cultured CD4+ T cells from blood. The CDR3 loop reads CASSPLEVVYEQYF. The CDR3 DNA is TGTGCCAGCAGTCCACTAGAGGTCGTCTACGAGCAGTACTTC.